The 14 T cell receptor beta chains given below trace back to one sample, sequenced in a study of CD8 T cells in ankylosing spondylitis. TCRdb re-analysed the 5' RACE reads in MiXCR, keeping a single row per CDR3 protein. Seen here are a few hundred thousand distinct CDR3 sequences, 15% to 20% observed once, and the top ten hold about a third. The sample comprised blood, either unsorted or a sorted T cell fraction (not recorded which). The receptors were sampled from a male donor with ankylosing spondylitis or in good health (not recorded which).

This clonotype was seen more than once but under ten times. V is TRBV7-9 and J is TRBJ1-1; D not resolved. The V gene's germline CDR1 is SEHNR and CDR2 FQNEAQ (reference sequence). V lost 1 base and J 1 base, leaving 7 bases between the germline ends. This CDR3 comprises 14 residues. In DNA, the CDR3 is TGTGCCAGCAGCTTAGTTTTGGGGAACACTGAAGCTTTCTTT. Residues: CASSLVLGNTEAFF. The full variable domain, in which reference TRBV7-9 and TRBJ1-1 provide the parts outside the CDR3, is DTGVSQNPRHKITKRGQNVTFRCDPISEHNRLYWYRQTLGQGPEFLTYFQNEAQLEKSRLLSDRFSAERPKGSFSTLEIQRTEQGDSAMYLCASSLVLGNTEAFFGQGTRLTVV.

This clonotype was counted a few times. The chain couples TRBV10-3 to TRBJ1-2; no reliable D call. Deletions cut 8 bases from V and 1 base from J, with 11 bases between. Germline V gene data show CDR1 as ENHRY and CDR2 as SYGVKD. The CDR3 is 13 amino acids. CDR3 sequence reads: CAIAENNNYGYTF. CDR3 DNA: TGTGCCATCGCTGAGAATAATAACTATGGCTACACCTTC.

This clonotype was found a few times. The rearrangement links TRBV28 to TRBJ2-5, with D perhaps given as TRBD1 or TRBD2 (6 bases each). V was shortened by 4 bases and J by 1 base, with 16 bases between the two germline ends. CDR1 MDHEN and CDR2 SYDVKM come from the germline V gene. The CDR3 has 16 amino acids. The CDR3 here is CASSSRGVVRQETQYF. The CDR3 coding sequence is TGTGCCAGCAGTTCGAGGGGGGTTGTTCGCCAAGAGACCCAGTACTTC. Supplemented by reference TRBV28 and TRBJ2-5, the full variable domain reads DVKVTQSSRYLVKRTGEKVFLECVQDMDHENMFWYRQDPGLGLRLIYFSYDVKMKEKGDIPEGYSVSREKKERFSLILESASTNQTSMYLCASSSRGVVRQETQYFGPGTRLLVL.

This clonotype was seen a few times. The gene calls are TRBV7-3 and TRBJ2-7, with D unclear. This CDR3 is 16 amino acids long. With 2 bases removed from V and 0 bases from J, the gap between germline ends came to 14 bases. Germline V gene data show CDR1 as SGHTA and CDR2 as FQGTGA. The CDR3 nucleotides read TGTGCCAGCAGCTTATCGTACGGACCTAGCTCCTACGAGCAGTACTTC. This codes for CASSLSYGPSSYEQYF.

This clonotype turned up a few times. The genes are TRBV20-1 and TRBJ2-7; no definite D call. The V gene lost 0 bases and the J gene lost 4 bases, with 13 bases spanning the gap. This CDR3 is 14 amino acids long. The germline gives CDR1 DFQATT, CDR2 SNEGSKA (reference sequence). The CDR3 is CSARDPDRAYEQYF. The CDR3 bases are TGCAGTGCTAGAGATCCCGACCGAGCTTACGAGCAGTACTTC.

This clonotype was detected ten times or more. The chain carries TRBV6-5 and TRBJ2-1; TRBD1 matches 7 bases. The length of the CDR3 is 16 residues. Looked up from germline, CDR1 is MNHEY and CDR2 is SVGAGI. V trimming: 2 bases; J trimming: 2 bases; junction bases outside the gene matches: 6. CDR3 in DNA: TGTGCCAGCAGTTACGGCTGGCAGGGGGCCTACAATGAGCAGTTCTTC. Translating gives CASSYGWQGAYNEQFF.

This clonotype was counted between two and nine times. The genes are TRBV6-6 and TRBJ2-7; D gene uncertain. The CDR3 is 13 amino acids. Germline V lookup: CDR1 MNHNY, CDR2 SVGAGI (reference sequence). Trimming shortened V by 5 bases and J by 2 bases, and 10 bases separated the two germline ends. This chain's CDR3 is CASSASEAYEQYF. The DNA for the CDR3 is TGTGCCAGCAGTGCGTCTGAGGCCTACGAGCAGTACTTC.

The chain carries TRBV7-9 and TRBJ2-5, with TRBD2 as a possible D gene (5 bases). Per germline, CDR1 SEHNR and CDR2 FQNEAQ (reference sequence). The CDR3 covers 16 residues. V lost 5 bases and J lost 4, with 20 bases in between. The DNA for the CDR3 is TGTGCCAGCAGCCCTCTCCAGACTCGCGGAGGAGAGACCCAGTACTTC. This gives the protein CASSPLQTRGGETQYF.

At least ten counts were recorded for this clonotype. The chain couples TRBV7-2 to TRBJ2-5; a weak D match, TRBD1 (5 bases). Looked up from germline, CDR1 is SGHTA and CDR2 is FQGNSA. This CDR3 spans 14 amino acids. V was cut by 4 bases and J by 2 bases, with 11 bases left in between. The CDR3 region has the DNA TGTGCCAGCAGCTCAACAGGCGTTCAAGAGACCCAGTACTTC. Its protein is CASSSTGVQETQYF.

This clonotype was seen only a few times. The rearrangement joins TRBV27 to TRBJ2-1; unclear D gene. CDR1 and CDR2 from the germline V gene are MNHEY and SMNVEV (reference sequence). CDR3 length: 15 residues. Between the trimmed V and J ends, which lost 4 bases and 0 bases, there was a span of 10 bases. The CDR3 nucleotides read TGTGCCAGCAGTTCCACCCATAGCTCCTACAATGAGCAGTTCTTC. This sequence encodes CASSSTHSSYNEQFF.

Note on this clonotype: The junction departs from germline at one end; a sequencing error may be responsible. The chain has TRBV29-1 and TRBJ2-5; 8 bases match TRBD1. The CDR3 covers 10 residues. Germline V lookup: CDR1 SQVTM, CDR2 ANQGSEA. CDR3 residues: CSVVEGQVLF. CDR3 sequence (DNA): TGCAGCGTTGTGGAGGGACAGGTCCTCTTC.

The table lists this clonotype with a few counts. The CDR3 loop reads CASSLFETSTGELFF. The CDR3 DNA reads as TGCGCCAGCAGCTTGTTTGAGACATCCACCGGGGAGCTGTTTTTT. The chain employs TRBV5-1 and TRBJ2-2; no definite D call. CDR1 and CDR2 (germline): SGHRS, YFSETQ. The CDR3 has 15 residues. Between the trimmed V and J ends, which lost 1 base and 4 bases, there was a span of 11 bases.

In its sample, this clonotype was seen a few times. The CDR3 bases are TGCAGTGCTTTTACCGGACTAGCGGGATTTGGGGAGCTGTTTTTT. Translated: CSAFTGLAGFGELFF. The V gene is TRBV20-1, the J gene TRBJ2-2; the match to TRBD2 covers 12 bases. CDR1 is DFQATT and CDR2 is SNEGSKA in the germline V gene (reference sequence). V gave up 5 bases and J gave up 8 bases; unmatched junction bases: 9. The CDR3 length is 15 residues.

This clonotype has a single count. The chain recombines TRBV30 with TRBJ1-2; D not resolved. The V and J ends lost 0 bases and 4 bases respectively, with 9 bases between them. Looked up from germline, CDR1 is GTSNPN and CDR2 is SVGIG (reference sequence). CDR3 length: 13 amino acids. CDR3 in DNA: TGTGCCTGGAGTGTCGGTCAGATCTATGGCTACACCTTC. This gives the protein CAWSVGQIYGYTF.